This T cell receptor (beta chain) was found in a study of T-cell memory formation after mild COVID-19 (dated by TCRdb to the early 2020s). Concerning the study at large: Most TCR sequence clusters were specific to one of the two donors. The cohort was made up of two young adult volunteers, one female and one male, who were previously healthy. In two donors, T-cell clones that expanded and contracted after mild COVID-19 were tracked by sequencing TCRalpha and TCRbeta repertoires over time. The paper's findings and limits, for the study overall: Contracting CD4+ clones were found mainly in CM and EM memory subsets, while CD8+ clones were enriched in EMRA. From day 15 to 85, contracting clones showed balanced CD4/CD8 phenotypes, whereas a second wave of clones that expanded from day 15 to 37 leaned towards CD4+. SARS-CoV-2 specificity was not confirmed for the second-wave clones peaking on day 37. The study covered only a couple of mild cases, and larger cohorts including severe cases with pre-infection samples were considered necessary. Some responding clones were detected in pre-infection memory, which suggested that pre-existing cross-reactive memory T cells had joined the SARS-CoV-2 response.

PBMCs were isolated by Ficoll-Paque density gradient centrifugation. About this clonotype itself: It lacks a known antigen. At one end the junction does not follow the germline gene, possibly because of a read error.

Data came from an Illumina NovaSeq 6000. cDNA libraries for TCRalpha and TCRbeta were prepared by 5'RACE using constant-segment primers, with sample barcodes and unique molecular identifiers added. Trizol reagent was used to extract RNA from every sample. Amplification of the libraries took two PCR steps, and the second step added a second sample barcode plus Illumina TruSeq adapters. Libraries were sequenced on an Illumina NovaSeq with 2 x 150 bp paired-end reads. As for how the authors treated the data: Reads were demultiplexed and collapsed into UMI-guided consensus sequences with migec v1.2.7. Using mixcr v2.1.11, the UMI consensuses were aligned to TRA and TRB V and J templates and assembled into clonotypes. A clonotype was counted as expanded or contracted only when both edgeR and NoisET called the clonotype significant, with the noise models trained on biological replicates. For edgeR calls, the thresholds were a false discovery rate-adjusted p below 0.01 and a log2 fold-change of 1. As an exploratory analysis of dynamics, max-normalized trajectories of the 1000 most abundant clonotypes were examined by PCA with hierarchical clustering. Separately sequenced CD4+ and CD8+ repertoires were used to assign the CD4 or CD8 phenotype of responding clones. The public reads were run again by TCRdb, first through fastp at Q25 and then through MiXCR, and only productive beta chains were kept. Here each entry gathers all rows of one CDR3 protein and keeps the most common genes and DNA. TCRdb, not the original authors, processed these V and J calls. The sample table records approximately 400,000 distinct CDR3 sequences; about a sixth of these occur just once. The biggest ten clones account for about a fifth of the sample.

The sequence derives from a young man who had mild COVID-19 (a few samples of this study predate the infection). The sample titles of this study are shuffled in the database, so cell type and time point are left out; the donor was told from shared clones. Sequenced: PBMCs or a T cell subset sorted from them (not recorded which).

This receptor has the CDR3 CASILWTNNQPQHF. The nucleotides are TGTGCCAGCATCTTATGGACAAATAATCAGCCCCAGCATTTT. This chain joins TRBV7-2 to TRBJ1-5; the D gene is possibly TRBD1, with 5 bases matching. The germline V gene sets CDR1 to SGHTA and CDR2 to FQGNSA. CDR3 length: 14 amino acids, cysteine to phenylalanine. Only CDR3 DNA is held: 42 bases, read in frame from base 1.